This T cell receptor beta chain was captured by sequencing in a study of T-cell reconstitution after alpha-beta-depleted transplantation in children listed by TCRdb under 2016. For the wider study: The study quantitatively tracked T-cell immune reconstitution after TCRalphabeta/CD19-depleted allogeneic hematopoietic cell transplantation in children using TCR repertoire profiling.

The library came from PCR. Data came from an Illumina HiSeq 2500. To normalize quantification of the TCRbeta repertoire, the TCR libraries were built with molecular barcoding that relied on unique molecular identifiers. TCRdb cleaned the public reads at Q25 with fastp, built clones with MiXCR and kept in-frame beta chains. Entries that share a CDR3 protein sequence are merged under the most common genes and DNA. The sample table shows 400,000 to 500,000 distinct CDR3 sequences, and approximately 10% are seen once. The ten largest clones capture approximately 5% of the sample. This clonotype was recorded at least ten times. No cognate antigen has been identified for it. One base away there is no much larger clone; base qualities are not given. This TCR was recovered from a human donor who donated a stem cell graft to a child with acute myeloid leukemia. This sample comprised PBMCs from the stem cell graft donor, obtained from the stem cell graft.

At the DNA level, the sequence is TGCAGCGTACTTCGGGAGAACGGCGGCTACACCTTC. This is translated as CSVLRENGGYTF. In this chain, TRBV29-1 is recombined with TRBJ1-2; the D segment cannot be called with confidence. CDR1 and CDR2 were assigned from the germline V gene as SQVTM and ANQGSEA. Relative to germline, V is 6 bases shorter and J is 8 bases shorter, with 16 bases between their ends. The CDR3 measures 12 amino acids from cysteine to phenylalanine. The only DNA kept is the CDR3, 36 bases in frame from the first base.